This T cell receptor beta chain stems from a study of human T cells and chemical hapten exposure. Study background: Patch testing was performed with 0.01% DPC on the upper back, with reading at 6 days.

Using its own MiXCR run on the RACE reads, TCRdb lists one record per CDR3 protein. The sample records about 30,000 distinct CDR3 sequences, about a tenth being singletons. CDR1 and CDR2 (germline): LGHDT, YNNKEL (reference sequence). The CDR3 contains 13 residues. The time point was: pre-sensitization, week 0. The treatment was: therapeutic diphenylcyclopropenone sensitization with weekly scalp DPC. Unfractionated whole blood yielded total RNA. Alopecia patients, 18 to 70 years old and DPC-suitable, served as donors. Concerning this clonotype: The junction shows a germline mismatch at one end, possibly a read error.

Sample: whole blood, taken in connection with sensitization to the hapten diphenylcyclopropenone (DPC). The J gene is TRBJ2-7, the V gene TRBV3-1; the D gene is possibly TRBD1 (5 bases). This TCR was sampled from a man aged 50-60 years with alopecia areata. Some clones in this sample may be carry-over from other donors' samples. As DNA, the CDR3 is TGTGCCAGCAGCCAAGGGGGCGCCTACAAGCAGTACTTC. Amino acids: CASSQGGAYKQYF.